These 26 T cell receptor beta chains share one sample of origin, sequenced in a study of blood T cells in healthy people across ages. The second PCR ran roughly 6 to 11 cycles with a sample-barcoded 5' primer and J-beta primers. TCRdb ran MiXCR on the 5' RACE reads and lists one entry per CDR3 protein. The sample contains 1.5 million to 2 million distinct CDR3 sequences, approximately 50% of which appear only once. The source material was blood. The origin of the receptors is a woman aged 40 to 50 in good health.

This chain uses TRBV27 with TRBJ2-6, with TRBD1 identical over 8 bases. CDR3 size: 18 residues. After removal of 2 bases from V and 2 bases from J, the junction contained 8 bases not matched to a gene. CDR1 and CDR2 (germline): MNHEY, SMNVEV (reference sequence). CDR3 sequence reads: CASSLNPAGGTGANVLTF. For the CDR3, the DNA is TGTGCCAGCAGTTTAAATCCCGCAGGGGGCACTGGGGCCAACGTCCTGACTTTC.

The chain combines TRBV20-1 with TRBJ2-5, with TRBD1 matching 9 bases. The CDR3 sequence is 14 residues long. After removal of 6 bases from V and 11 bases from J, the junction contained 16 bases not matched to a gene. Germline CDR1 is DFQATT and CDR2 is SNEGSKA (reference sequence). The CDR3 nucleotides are TGCAGTGCAGCCGGGACAGGGCCTTACAATGAGCAGTACTTC. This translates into CSAAGTGPYNEQYF.

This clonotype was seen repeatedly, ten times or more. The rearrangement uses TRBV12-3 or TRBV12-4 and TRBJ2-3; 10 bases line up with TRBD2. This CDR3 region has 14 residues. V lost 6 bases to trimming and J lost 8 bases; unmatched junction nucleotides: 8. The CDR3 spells CASRSGGGEGTQYF. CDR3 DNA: TGTGCCAGCAGGAGCGGGGGGGGAGAGGGTACGCAGTATTTT.

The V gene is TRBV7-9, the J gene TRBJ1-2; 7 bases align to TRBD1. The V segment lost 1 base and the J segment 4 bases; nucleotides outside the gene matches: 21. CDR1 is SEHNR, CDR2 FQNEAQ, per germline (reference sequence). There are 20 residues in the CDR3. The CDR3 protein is CASSLVGGSGGLSLPYGYTF. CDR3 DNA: TGTGCCAGCAGCTTAGTCGGGGGGTCAGGGGGGCTGTCACTCCCCTATGGCTACACCTTC.

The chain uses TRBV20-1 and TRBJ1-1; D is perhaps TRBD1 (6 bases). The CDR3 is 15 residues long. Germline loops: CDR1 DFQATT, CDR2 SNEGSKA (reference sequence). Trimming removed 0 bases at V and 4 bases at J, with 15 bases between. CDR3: CSARETGVRGTEAFF. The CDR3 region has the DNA TGCAGTGCTAGAGAAACTGGGGTCAGGGGCACTGAAGCTTTCTTT.

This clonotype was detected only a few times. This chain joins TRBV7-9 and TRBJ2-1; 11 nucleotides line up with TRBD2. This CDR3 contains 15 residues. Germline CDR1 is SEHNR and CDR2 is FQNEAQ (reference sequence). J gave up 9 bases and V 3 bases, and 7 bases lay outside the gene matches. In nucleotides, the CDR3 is TGTGCCAGCAGCTTTACTAGCGGGGGAGTCGGTGAGCAGTTCTTC. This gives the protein CASSFTSGGVGEQFF.

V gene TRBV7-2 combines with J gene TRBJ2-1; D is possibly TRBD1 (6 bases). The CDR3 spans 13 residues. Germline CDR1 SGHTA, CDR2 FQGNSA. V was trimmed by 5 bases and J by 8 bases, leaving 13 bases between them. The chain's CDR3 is CASSVGRGYEQFF. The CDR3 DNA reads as TGTGCCAGCAGCGTAGGCAGGGGCTATGAGCAGTTCTTC. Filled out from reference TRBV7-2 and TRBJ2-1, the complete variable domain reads GAGVSQSPSNKVTEKGKDVELRCDPISGHTALYWYRQSLGQGLEFLIYFQGNSAPDKSGLPSDRFSAERTGGSVSTLTIQRTQQEDSAVYLCASSVGRGYEQFFGPGTRLTVL.

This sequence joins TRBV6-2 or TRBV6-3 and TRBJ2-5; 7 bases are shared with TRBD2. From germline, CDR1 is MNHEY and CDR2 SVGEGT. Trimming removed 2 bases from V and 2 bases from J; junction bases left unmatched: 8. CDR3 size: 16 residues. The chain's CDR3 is CASSYVGLAAQETQYF. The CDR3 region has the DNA TGTGCCAGCAGTTACGTCGGTCTAGCGGCACAAGAGACCCAGTACTTC.

CDR3 protein: CSASILGEAFF. In DNA, the CDR3 is TGCAGTGCTAGTATACTTGGTGAAGCTTTCTTT. The chain uses TRBV20-1 and TRBJ1-1; D unresolved. Trimming took off 3 bases at V and 7 bases at J, with 9 bases between the two ends. This CDR3 region has 11 residues. Germline assignment: CDR1 DFQATT and CDR2 SNEGSKA (reference sequence).

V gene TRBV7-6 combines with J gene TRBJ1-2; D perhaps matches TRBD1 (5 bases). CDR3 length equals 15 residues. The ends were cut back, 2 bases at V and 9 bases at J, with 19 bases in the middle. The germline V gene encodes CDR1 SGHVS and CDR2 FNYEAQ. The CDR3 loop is CASSLMAGQGDSYTF. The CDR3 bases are TGTGCCAGCAGCTTAATGGCGGGGCAGGGTGATAGCTACACCTTC.

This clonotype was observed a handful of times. The CDR3 protein is CASSFDQTVLAKNIQYF. CDR3 coding DNA: TGTGCCAGCAGTTTCGATCAGACAGTGCTAGCCAAAAACATTCAGTACTTC. V gene TRBV28 combines with J gene TRBJ2-4; D perhaps matches TRBD1 (5 bases). This CDR3 has 17 residues. Trimming removed 3 bases from V and 0 bases from J, with 15 bases in between. CDR1 MDHEN and CDR2 SYDVKM come from the germline V gene.

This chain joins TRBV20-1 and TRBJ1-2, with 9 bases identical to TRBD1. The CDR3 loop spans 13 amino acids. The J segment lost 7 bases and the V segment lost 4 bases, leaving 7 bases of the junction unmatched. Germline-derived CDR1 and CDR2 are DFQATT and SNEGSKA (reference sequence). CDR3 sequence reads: CSATDRGSVGYTF. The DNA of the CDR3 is TGCAGTGCTACAGACAGGGGGTCGGTTGGCTACACCTTC.

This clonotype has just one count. Here the CDR3 DNA reads TGTGCCAGCAGCGGGAGGACAGGGGTCAATGAGCAGTACTTC. Protein sequence: CASSGRTGVNEQYF. J is TRBJ2-7 and V is TRBV9, with 9 bases lining up with TRBD1. The CDR3 consists of 14 residues. The germline V gene encodes CDR1 SGDLS and CDR2 YYNGEE. V shed 3 bases, J shed 7 bases, and the junction held 8 bases outside the gene matches.

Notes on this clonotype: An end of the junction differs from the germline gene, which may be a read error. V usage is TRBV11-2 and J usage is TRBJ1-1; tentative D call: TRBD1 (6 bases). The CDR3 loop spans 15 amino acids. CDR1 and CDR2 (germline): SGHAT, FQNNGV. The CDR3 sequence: CASGLYWGQNTEAFF. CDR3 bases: TGTGCCAGCGGCTTATATTGGGGACAGAACACTGAAGCTTTCTTT. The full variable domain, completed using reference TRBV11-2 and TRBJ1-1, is EAGVAQSPRYKIIEKRQSVAFWCNPISGHATLYWYQQILGQGPKLLIQFQNNGVVDDSQLPKDRFSAERLKGVDSTLKIQPAKLEDSAVYLCASGLYWGQNTEAFFGQGTRLTVV.

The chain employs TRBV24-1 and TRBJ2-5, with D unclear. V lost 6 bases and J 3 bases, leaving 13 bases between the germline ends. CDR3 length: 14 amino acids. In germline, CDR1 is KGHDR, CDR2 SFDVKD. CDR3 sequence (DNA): TGTGCCACCAGTAAGTTGGGCAGCGAAGAGACCCAGTACTTC. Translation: CATSKLGSEETQYF.

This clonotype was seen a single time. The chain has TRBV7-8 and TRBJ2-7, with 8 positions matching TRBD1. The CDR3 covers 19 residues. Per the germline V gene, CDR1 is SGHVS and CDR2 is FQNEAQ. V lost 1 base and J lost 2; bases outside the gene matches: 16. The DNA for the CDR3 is TGTGCCAGCAGCTTAGTGCTAAGAAAAGGACAGGGTGGCACCTACGAGCAGTACTTC. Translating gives CASSLVLRKGQGGTYEQYF.

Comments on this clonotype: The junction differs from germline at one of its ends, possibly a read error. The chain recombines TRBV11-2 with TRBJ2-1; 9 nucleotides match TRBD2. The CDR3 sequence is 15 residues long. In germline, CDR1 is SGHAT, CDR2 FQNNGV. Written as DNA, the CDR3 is TGTGCCGGCAGCTTCGGCGGGGGGGCCCACAATGAGCAGTTCTTC. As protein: CAGSFGGGAHNEQFF.

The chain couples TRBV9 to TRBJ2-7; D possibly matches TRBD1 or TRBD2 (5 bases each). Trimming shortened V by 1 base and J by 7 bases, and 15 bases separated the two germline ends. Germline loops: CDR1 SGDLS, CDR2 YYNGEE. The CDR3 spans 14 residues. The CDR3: CASSVQPRGDEQYF. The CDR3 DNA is TGTGCCAGCAGCGTACAACCGCGAGGGGATGAGCAGTACTTC.

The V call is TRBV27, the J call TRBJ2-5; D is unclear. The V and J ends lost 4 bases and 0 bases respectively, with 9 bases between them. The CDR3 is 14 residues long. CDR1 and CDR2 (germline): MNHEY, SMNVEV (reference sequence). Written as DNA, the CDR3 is TGTGCCAGCAGTTCACGTCCTGACCAAGAGACCCAGTACTTC. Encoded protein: CASSSRPDQETQYF.

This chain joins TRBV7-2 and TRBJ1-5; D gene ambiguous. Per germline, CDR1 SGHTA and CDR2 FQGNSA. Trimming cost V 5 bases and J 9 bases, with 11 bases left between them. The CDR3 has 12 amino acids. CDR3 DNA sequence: TGTGCCAGCAGCCAACTCACCGGGCCCCAGCATTTT. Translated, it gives CASSQLTGPQHF. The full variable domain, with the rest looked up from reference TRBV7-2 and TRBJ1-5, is GAGVSQSPSNKVTEKGKDVELRCDPISGHTALYWYRQSLGQGLEFLIYFQGNSAPDKSGLPSDRFSAERTGGSVSTLTIQRTQQEDSAVYLCASSQLTGPQHFGDGTRLSIL.

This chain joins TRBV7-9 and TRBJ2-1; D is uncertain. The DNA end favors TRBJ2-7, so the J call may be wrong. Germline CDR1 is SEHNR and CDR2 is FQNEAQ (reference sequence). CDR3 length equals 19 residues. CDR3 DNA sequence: TGTGCCAGCAGCCAACCTAGAACCAGAGTCCCCACCTCCTACAATGAGCAGTACTTC. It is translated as CASSQPRTRVPTSYNEQYF.

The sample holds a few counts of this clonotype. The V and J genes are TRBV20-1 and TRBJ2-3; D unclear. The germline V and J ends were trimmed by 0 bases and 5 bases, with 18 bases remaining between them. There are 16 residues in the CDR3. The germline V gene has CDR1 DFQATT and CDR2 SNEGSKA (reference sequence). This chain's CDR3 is CSARDLLTNSEDTQYF. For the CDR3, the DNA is TGCAGTGCTAGAGATCTCTTGACGAATTCAGAAGATACGCAGTATTTT.

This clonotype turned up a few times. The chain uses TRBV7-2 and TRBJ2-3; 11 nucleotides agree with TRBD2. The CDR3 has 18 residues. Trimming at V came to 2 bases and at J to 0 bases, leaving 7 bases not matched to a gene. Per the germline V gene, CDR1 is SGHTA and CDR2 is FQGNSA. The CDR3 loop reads CASSLLSGTSGSTDTQYF. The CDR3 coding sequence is TGTGCCAGCAGCTTATTATCTGGGACTAGCGGTAGCACAGATACGCAGTATTTT.

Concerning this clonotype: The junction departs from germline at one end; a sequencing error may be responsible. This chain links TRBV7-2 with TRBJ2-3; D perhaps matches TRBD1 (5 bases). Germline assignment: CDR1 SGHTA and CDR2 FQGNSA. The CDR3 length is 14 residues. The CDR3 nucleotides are TGTGCCAGCAGCCTTAGACAGAGCACAGATACGAAGTATTTT. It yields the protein CASSLRQSTDTKYF.

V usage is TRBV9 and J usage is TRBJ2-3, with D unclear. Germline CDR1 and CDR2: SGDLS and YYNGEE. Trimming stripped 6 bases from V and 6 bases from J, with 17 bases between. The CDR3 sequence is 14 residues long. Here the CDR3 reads CASNTDHPRDTQYF. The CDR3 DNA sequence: TGTGCCAGCAACACGGATCACCCAAGGGATACGCAGTATTTT. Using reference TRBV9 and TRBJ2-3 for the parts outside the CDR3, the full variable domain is DSGVTQTPKHLITATGQRVTLRCSPRSGDLSVYWYQQSLDQGLQFLIQYYNGEERAKGNILERFSAQQFPDLHSELNLSSLELGDSALYFCASNTDHPRDTQYFGPGTRLTVL.

The CDR3 here is CASSLNHAASGNTIYF. The CDR3 bases are TGTGCCAGCAGCTTAAATCATGCAGCCTCTGGAAACACCATATATTTT. The V and J genes are TRBV7-2 and TRBJ1-3; D is unclear. V shed 2 bases and J shed 0 bases, with 11 bases lying between them. CDR1 is SGHTA, CDR2 FQGNSA, per germline. The CDR3 consists of 16 residues. Looking up the rest from reference TRBV7-2 and TRBJ1-3 gives the full variable domain: GAGVSQSPSNKVTEKGKDVELRCDPISGHTALYWYRQSLGQGLEFLIYFQGNSAPDKSGLPSDRFSAERTGGSVSTLTIQRTQQEDSAVYLCASSLNHAASGNTIYFGEGSWLTVV.